This T cell receptor (beta chain) was identified in a study of blood T cell repertoires in COVID-19. Across the study: The United States, Italy and Spain were the sources of the acute and convalescent COVID-19 samples.

This CDR3 has 16 amino acids. The ends lost 4 bases at V and 3 bases at J; junction bases unmatched: 8. Germline lookup yields CDR1 SGHRS and CDR2 YFSETQ. In the original analysis: Amplified reference gene primers provided the basis for estimating nucleated cell counts. Repertoires were generated with immunoSEQ multiplex PCR, while TCRdb's copy carries only in-frame clones and drops some. The V and J calls and clone size come from that table; D and trimming were worked out from the DNA. The data contain about 100,000 clones, around 90% of them seen just once; the ten biggest clones take up about 5.3%.

The chain recombines TRBV5-1 with TRBJ2-7; 12 nucleotides align to TRBD2. The clonotype was recovered from a human donor in a cohort sampled during active COVID-19. What was sequenced was peripheral blood. As DNA, the CDR3 is TGCGCCAGCAGCCGGACCGGACTAGCGGGATTCTACGAGCAGTACTTC. Amino acid sequence: CASSRTGLAGFYEQYF.